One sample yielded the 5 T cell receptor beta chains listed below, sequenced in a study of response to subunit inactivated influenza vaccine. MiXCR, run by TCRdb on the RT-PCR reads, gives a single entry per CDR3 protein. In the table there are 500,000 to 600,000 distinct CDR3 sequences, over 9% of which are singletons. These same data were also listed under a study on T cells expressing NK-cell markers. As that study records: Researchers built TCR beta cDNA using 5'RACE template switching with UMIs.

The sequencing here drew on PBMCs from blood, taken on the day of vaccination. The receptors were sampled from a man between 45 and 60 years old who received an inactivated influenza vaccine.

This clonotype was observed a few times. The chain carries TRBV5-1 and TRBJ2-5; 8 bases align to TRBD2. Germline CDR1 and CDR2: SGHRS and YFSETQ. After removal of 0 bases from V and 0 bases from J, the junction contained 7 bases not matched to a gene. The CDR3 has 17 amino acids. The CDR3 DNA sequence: TGCGCCAGCAGCTTGGGTGCTACTAGCGGCCACCAAGAGACCCAGTACTTC. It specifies CASSLGATSGHQETQYF.

The CDR3 DNA sequence: TGCAGCGTGAAAACAGGCGGGTACAATGAGCAGTTCTTC. Translation gives CSVKTGGYNEQFF. The rearrangement joins TRBV29-1 to TRBJ2-1; D may match TRBD1 or TRBD2 (5 bases each). The CDR3 has 13 amino acids. Between the trimmed V and J ends, which lost 6 bases and 4 bases, there was a span of 13 bases. In germline, CDR1 is SQVTM, CDR2 ANQGSEA.

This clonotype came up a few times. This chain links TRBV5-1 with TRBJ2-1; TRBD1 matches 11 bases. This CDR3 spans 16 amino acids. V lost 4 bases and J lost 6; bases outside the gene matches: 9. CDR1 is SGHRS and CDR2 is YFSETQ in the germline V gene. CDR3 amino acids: CASSKGQGAGANEQFF. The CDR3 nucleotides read TGCGCCAGCAGCAAAGGACAGGGGGCGGGGGCCAATGAGCAGTTCTTC.

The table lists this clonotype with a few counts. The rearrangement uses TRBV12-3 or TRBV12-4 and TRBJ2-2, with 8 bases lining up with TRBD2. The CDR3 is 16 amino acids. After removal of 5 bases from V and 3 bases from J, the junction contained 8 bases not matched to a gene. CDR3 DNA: TGTGCCAGCAGTCTCGGGACTAGTTTTGACACCGGGGAGCTGTTTTTT. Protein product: CASSLGTSFDTGELFF.

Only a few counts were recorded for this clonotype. The CDR3 bases are TGCGCCAGCAGACAAACCGGGACAGCCAATCAGCCCCAGCATTTT. Protein: CASRQTGTANQPQHF. The chain joins TRBV4-1 to TRBJ1-5, with 7 nucleotides matching TRBD1. Germline V gene lookup returns CDR1 MGHRA and CDR2 YSYEKL. The CDR3 contains 15 residues. The ends lost 6 bases at V and 3 bases at J; junction bases unmatched: 8.